Below are 15 T cell receptor beta chains sequenced from a single sample in a study of blood T cell repertoires in COVID-19. Repertoires were generated with immunoSEQ multiplex PCR, while TCRdb's copy carries only in-frame clones and drops some. Here the sample spans roughly 100,000 clones, around 84% being singletons. The sample comprised peripheral blood. The source is a human donor in a cohort sampled during active COVID-19.

The chain couples TRBV28 to TRBJ2-7; no clear D gene. Germline V gene lookup returns CDR1 MDHEN and CDR2 SYDVKM. This CDR3 is 15 amino acids long. V shed 5 bases and J shed 0 bases, with 14 bases lying between them. CDR3 loop: CASSPYGSTSYEQYF. The CDR3 coding sequence is TGTGCCAGCAGTCCTTACGGGTCTACCTCCTACGAGCAGTACTTC.

Only one count was recorded for this clone. CDR3 sequence (DNA): TGCGCCACCAGACAGGGCCAAGAGACCCAGTACTTC. This encodes CATRQGQETQYF. The chain is built from TRBV5-1 and TRBJ2-5, with 7 nucleotides matching TRBD1. CDR3 length equals 12 residues. Germline loops: CDR1 SGHRS, CDR2 YFSETQ. The V and J ends lost 9 bases and 1 base, in that order; junction bases with no gene match: 3.

The J gene is TRBJ2-3, the V gene TRBV15, with 8 bases aligning to TRBD1. This CDR3 contains 15 residues. Germline V gene data show CDR1 as LNHNV and CDR2 as YYDKDF (reference sequence). The trim removed 3 bases at V and 2 bases at J, leaving 4 bases unmatched. The CDR3 protein is CATSRRTGSTDTQYF. For the CDR3, the DNA is TGTGCCACCAGCAGGCGGACAGGGTCCACAGATACGCAGTATTTT.

This chain uses TRBV10-3 with TRBJ1-5; D unclear. The germline CDR1 and CDR2 sequences are ENHRY and SYGVKD. The CDR3 sequence is 12 residues long. V was pared by 3 bases and J by 5 bases, with 5 bases between. The CDR3: CAISDGDQPQHF. The CDR3 DNA reads TGTGCCATCAGTGACGGGGATCAGCCCCAGCATTTT.

The chain employs TRBV5-1 and TRBJ2-5; TRBD2 aligns across 14 bases. The J segment lost 4 bases and the V segment lost 4 bases, leaving 12 bases of the junction unmatched. The CDR3 length is 18 residues. Germline V gene sequence: CDR1 SGHRS, CDR2 YFSETQ. This CDR3 reads CASSPGLAGGLGGETQYF. In nucleotides, the CDR3 is TGCGCCAGCAGCCCCGGACTAGCGGGGGGACTGGGGGGAGAGACCCAGTACTTC.

The V call is TRBV2, the J call TRBJ1-1; maybe TRBD1 (6 bases). Between the trimmed V and J ends, which lost 7 bases and 4 bases, there was a span of 13 bases. Germline CDR1 and CDR2: SNHLY and FYNNEI. The length of the CDR3 is 13 residues. The CDR3 here is CASNKGVGTEAFF. For the CDR3, the DNA is TGTGCCAGCAATAAGGGGGTGGGCACTGAAGCTTTCTTT.

CDR3 in DNA: TGTGCCAGCAGTTCCGATGAAAAACTGTTTTTT. It is translated as CASSSDEKLFF. This sequence joins TRBV6-6 and TRBJ1-4; D gene uncertain. The germline V and J ends were trimmed by 4 bases and 6 bases, with 3 bases remaining between them. The CDR3 is 11 amino acids. Germline V gene sequence: CDR1 MNHNY, CDR2 SVGAGI (reference sequence).

The rearrangement uses TRBV7-3 and TRBJ2-1, with TRBD1 identical over 7 bases. The CDR3 loop spans 16 amino acids. V dropped 5 bases and J dropped 0; count of bases not matched to a gene: 7. Germline CDR1 and CDR2: SGHTA and FQGTGA. The CDR3 DNA is TGTGCCAGCAGCCCCGGACAGGCGAGCTCCTACAATGAGCAGTTCTTC. This codes for CASSPGQASSYNEQFF.

On this clone itself: At one boundary the junction diverges from the germline segment, which might be a read error. The V call is TRBV13, the J call TRBJ1-1; the D gene is possibly TRBD1 (5 bases). The CDR3 runs 15 residues. In germline, CDR1 is PRHDT, CDR2 FYEKMQ (reference sequence). The CDR3 region is CASSLRGRGNAEAFF. CDR3 nucleotides: TGTGCCAGCAGCTTACGGGGCCGGGGGAACGCTGAAGCTTTCTTT.

This sequence joins TRBV15 and TRBJ2-1, with a tentative D call TRBD1 (5 bases). This CDR3 has 13 residues. Germline values: CDR1 LNHNV, CDR2 YYDKDF (reference sequence). The germline V and J ends were trimmed by 1 base and 8 bases, with 9 bases remaining between them. CDR3 nucleotides: TGTGCCACCAGCAGAGTACAGGTTGATGAGCAGTTCTTC. It translates to CATSRVQVDEQFF.

The chain has TRBV4-1 and TRBJ1-2; TRBD1 agrees at 7 bases. The germline CDR1 and CDR2 sequences are MGHRA and YSYEKL. The trim removed 0 bases at V and 5 bases at J, leaving 6 bases unmatched. The CDR3 runs 15 residues. The chain's CDR3 is CASSQDENRGYGYTF. For the CDR3, the DNA is TGCGCCAGCAGCCAAGATGAAAACAGGGGATATGGCTACACCTTC.

This clone has a handful of counts. V and J are TRBV6-1 and TRBJ1-2; D gene ambiguous. The CDR3 has 14 amino acids. Germline V lookup: CDR1 MNHNS, CDR2 SASEGT. Trimming shortened V by 1 base and J by 2 bases, and 8 bases separated the two germline ends. The CDR3 loop reads CASSEDGANYGYTF. The CDR3, as DNA: TGTGCCAGCAGTGAAGATGGAGCGAACTATGGCTACACCTTC.

This clone appeared a single time. The gene calls are TRBV7-2 and TRBJ2-7, with D perhaps TRBD1 (6 bases). V was shortened by 3 bases and J by 1 base, with 13 bases between the two germline ends. The CDR3 runs to 15 residues. Germline V CDR1 and CDR2: SGHTA, FQGNSA. The CDR3 loop reads CASSLGAAGSYEQYF. In DNA form, the CDR3 reads TGTGCCAGCAGCTTGGGGGCAGCCGGTTCCTACGAGCAGTACTTC.

The V and J genes are TRBV10-2 and TRBJ2-1; D is perhaps TRBD2 (6 bases). Germline V gene lookup returns CDR1 WSHSY and CDR2 SAAADI. The CDR3 consists of 13 residues. Deletions cut 4 bases from V and 10 bases from J, with 14 bases between. The CDR3 nucleotides are TGCGCCAGCAGTGGGTACATAGCGGAGGAGCAGTTCTTC. This gives the protein CASSGYIAEEQFF.

This sequence joins TRBV19 and TRBJ1-1; TRBD1 agrees at 10 bases. Germline CDR1 reads LNHDA; CDR2 reads SQIVND (reference sequence). This CDR3 has 15 residues. The junction had 4 bases not matched to a gene; V was cut back by 6 bases and J by 0 bases. The CDR3 region is CASRRQGAMNTEAFF. The CDR3 region has the DNA TGTGCCAGTAGGAGACAGGGGGCCATGAACACTGAAGCTTTCTTT.